The clone carrying this TCR beta chain was seen once. The germline gives CDR1 LGHDT, CDR2 YNNKEL (reference sequence). The CDR3 is 12 amino acids. V lost 2 bases, J lost 9 bases, and 9 bases lay in between. The data belong to a study of blood T cell repertoires in COVID-19. The assay was immunoSEQ multiplex PCR, and TCRdb's table has in-frame clones only and misses some. The data contain about 180,000 clones, 80% to 90% of them seen just once; the ten biggest clones take up 3% to 3.5%. This TCR derives from a man aged 55 to 70 with acute or convalescent COVID-19. The material sequenced was peripheral blood. The rearrangement uses TRBV3-1 (or the pseudogene TRBV3-2) and TRBJ2-3; D possibly corresponds to TRBD2 (6 bases). The CDR3 loop is CASSQKTRTQYF. The CDR3 DNA reads as TGTGCCAGCAGCCAAAAGACTAGAACGCAGTATTTT.